This T cell receptor (beta chain) was profiled in a study of cytomegalovirus exposure and HLA in healthy donors. Study conclusions and caveats: Certain indistinguishable V segments, among them TRBV6-2 and TRBV6-3, were excluded. One variant, a missense change in DCLRE1C, was linked in a later analysis to TCR beta V- and J-gene trimming. Analyses of presence and absence presupposed an approximately uniform sequencing depth across donors.

Of note for this clone: What it binds is not known.

Primers included in the PCR were 60 Vbeta and 13 Jbeta primers. Clones were sequenced by immunoSEQ multiplex PCR, and TCRdb holds only the in-frame ones, with some missing. Counted here are under 250,000 clones, 65% to 80% occurring once; the ten biggest clones make up 1.7%. CDR3 length equals 13 residues. V was trimmed by 10 bases and J by 1 base, leaving 13 bases between them. Looked up from germline, CDR1 is MNHEY and CDR2 is SVGAGI. J is TRBJ1-1 and V is TRBV6-5, with no clear D. Material for sequencing was PBMCs. The origin of this receptor is a man aged 45-65 years in good health and CMV-seronegative. The CDR3 sequence: CATLKAGNTEAFF. The CDR3 DNA reads as TGTGCCACCTTAAAGGCGGGGAACACTGAAGCTTTCTTT.